A few counts support the clone carrying this T cell receptor beta chain. The sample originates from a study of blood T cell repertoires in COVID-19. Authors' methods: Using reference gene primer amplification, nucleated cell counts were estimated. Assay: immunoSEQ multiplex PCR; the TCRdb copy retains only in-frame clones and omits some. V, J and clone size derive from that table, while D and trimming were established from the DNA sequence. The profile covers about 190,000 clones, with approximately 85% appearing a single time and roughly 4.6% taken by the ten largest. Sequenced input: peripheral blood. The TCR comes from a woman between 65 and 79 years old with active or convalescent COVID-19.

The CDR3: CASSPRGNTGELFF. In DNA form, the CDR3 reads TGTGCCAGCAGCCCCAGGGGGAACACCGGGGAGCTGTTTTTT. The genes are TRBV5-8 and TRBJ2-2, with D tentatively TRBD1 (6 bases). CDR1 is SGHTS and CDR2 is YDEGEE in the germline V gene. V lost 4 bases, J lost 1 base, and 8 bases lay in between. The CDR3 covers 14 residues.